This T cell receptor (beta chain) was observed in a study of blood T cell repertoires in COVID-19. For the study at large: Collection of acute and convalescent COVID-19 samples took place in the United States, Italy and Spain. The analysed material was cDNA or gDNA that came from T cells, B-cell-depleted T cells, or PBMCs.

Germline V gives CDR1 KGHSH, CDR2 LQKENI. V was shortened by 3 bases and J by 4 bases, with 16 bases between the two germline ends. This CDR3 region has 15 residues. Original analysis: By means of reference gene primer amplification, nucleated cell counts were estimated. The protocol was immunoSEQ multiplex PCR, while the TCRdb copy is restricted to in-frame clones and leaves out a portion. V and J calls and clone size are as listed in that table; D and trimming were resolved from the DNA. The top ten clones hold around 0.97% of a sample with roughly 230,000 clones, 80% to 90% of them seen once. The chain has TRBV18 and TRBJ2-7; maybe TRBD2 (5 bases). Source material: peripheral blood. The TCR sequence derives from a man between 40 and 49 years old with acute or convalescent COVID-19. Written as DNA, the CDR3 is TGTGCCAGCTCACCCCAGCCGGGCGGGCGGTACGAGCAGTACTTC. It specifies CASSPQPGGRYEQYF.